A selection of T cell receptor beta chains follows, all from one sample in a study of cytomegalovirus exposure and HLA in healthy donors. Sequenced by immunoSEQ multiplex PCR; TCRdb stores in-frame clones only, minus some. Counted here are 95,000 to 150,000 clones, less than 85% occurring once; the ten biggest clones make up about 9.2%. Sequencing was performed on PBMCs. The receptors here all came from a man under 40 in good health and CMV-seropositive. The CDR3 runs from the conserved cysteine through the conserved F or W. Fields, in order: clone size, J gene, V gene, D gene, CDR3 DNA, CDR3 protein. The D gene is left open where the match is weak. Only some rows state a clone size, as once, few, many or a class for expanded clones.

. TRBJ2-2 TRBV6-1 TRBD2 TGTGCCAGGGGGAATGCGGGGGGAATGTCCGGGGAGCTGTTTTTT CARGNAGGMSGELFF
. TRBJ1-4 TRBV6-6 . TGTGCCAGCAGTTACCTGGCGGAACTGTTTTTT CASSYLAELFF
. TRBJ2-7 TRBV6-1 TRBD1 TGTGCCAGCAGTGAGACGGGACAGGGGTTTTACGAGCAGTACTTC CASSETGQGFYEQYF
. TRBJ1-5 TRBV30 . TGTGCCTGGAGTGTTGGCAGGGGAAATCAGCCCCAGCATTTT CAWSVGRGNQPQHF
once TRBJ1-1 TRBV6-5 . TGTGCCAGCAGTTACTATTTCGGTAACACTGAAGCTTTCTTT CASSYYFGNTEAFF
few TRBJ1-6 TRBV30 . TGTGCCTGGACGGGACTTGGGCATAATTCACCCCTCCACTTT CAWTGLGHNSPLHF
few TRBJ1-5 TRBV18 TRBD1 TGTGCCAGCTCGCAACAGGGGGCTCGCGATCAGCCCCAGCATTTT CASSQQGARDQPQHF
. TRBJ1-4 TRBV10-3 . TGTGCCATAAGCTCGGTGGCAACTAATGAAAAACTGTTTTTT CAISSVATNEKLFF
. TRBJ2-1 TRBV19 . TGTGCCAGTAGTATAAAACAGGCGAATGAGCAGTTCTTC CASSIKQANEQFF
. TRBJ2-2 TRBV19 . TGTGCCAGTAGTCCGGAAGGCAGGGTCGGGCTGTTTTTT CASSPEGRVGLFF
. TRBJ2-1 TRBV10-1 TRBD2 TGCGCCAGCCGCCCGGCCGGCGGGGGTTACAATGAGCAGTTCTTC CASRPAGGGYNEQFF
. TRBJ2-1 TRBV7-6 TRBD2 TGTGCCAGCAGCCCCCGGACTAGCGGGGGGTATGAGCAGTTCTTC CASSPRTSGGYEQFF
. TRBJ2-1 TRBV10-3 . TGTGCCATCAGTGAGTCGTCACGGTTAAGCTCCTACAATGAGCAGTTCTTC CAISESSRLSSYNEQFF
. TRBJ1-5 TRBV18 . TGTGCCAGCTCACCAGCAGGCAATCAGCCCCAGCATTTT CASSPAGNQPQHF
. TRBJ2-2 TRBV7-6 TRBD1 TGTGCCAGCAGCTGGACAGGGGCGGGCACCGGGGAGCTGTTTTTT CASSWTGAGTGELFF
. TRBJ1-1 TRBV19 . TGTGCCAGTAGTGCGGTAACGAACACTGAAGCTTTCTTT CASSAVTNTEAFF
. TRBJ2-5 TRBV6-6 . TGTGCCAGCACCGCCGGGGAGACCCAGTACTTC CASTAGETQYF
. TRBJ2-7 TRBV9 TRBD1 TGTGCCAGCAGCGTAGGTGACAGGGGCTACGAGCAGTACTTC CASSVGDRGYEQYF
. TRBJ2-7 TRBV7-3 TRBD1 TGTGCCAGCAGCTTAACGGGACAGGGTAACGAGCAGTACTTC CASSLTGQGNEQYF
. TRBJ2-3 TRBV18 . TGTGCCAGCTCACCACCCGGGGCGGGGGATACGCAGTATTTT CASSPPGAGDTQYF
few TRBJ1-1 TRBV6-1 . TGTGCCAGCACGAGATGGAGGGTACGGAACACTGAAGCTTTCTTT CASTRWRVRNTEAFF
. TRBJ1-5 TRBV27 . TGTGCCAGCAGTTTTATTCCAGATCAGCCCCAGCATTTT CASSFIPDQPQHF
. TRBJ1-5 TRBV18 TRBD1 TGTGCCAGCTCGCCCGGGACAGGGTACACGTATCAGCCCCAGCATTTT CASSPGTGYTYQPQHF
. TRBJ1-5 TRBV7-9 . TGTGCCAGCAGCTTAGGGGGCATCAATCAGCCCCAGCATTTT CASSLGGINQPQHF
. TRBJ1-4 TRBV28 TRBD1 TGTGCCAGCGGGACAGGGCGAAAACTGTTTTTT CASGTGRKLFF
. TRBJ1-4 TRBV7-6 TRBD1 TGTGCCAGCAGCTTAGCGGTCCAGGGGGCTAATGAAAAACTGTTTTTT CASSLAVQGANEKLFF
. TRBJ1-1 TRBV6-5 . TGTGCCAGCAGTCGGGACTTTAGGGGAACTGAAGCTTTCTTT CASSRDFRGTEAFF